These 27 T cell receptor beta chains share one sample of origin, sequenced in a study of cytomegalovirus exposure and HLA in healthy donors. PCR was performed using 60 Vbeta and 13 Jbeta primers. The method was immunoSEQ multiplex PCR; TCRdb's version includes in-frame clones alone and lacks a portion of them. This table holds hundreds of thousands of clones, just under 80% found once. Sequenced material: PBMCs. The origin of the receptors is a boy aged 5 to 17 in good health and CMV-seronegative.

With regard to this clone: Its ends do not fully match the called genes, so a read error is possible. The rearrangement joins TRBV18 to TRBJ1-2, with unresolved D. Germline assignment: CDR1 KGHSH and CDR2 LQKENI. The CDR3 spans 10 residues. The CDR3 DNA reads TGTGCCAGCTCACCACCAGCCAATTTCTTC. Amino acid sequence: CASSPPANFF. Variable domain in full (rest from reference TRBV18 and TRBJ1-2): NAGVMQNPRHLVRRRGQEARLRCSPMKGHSHVYWYRQLPEEGLKFMVYLQKENIIDESGMPKERFSAEFPKEGPSILRIQQVVRGDSAAYFCASSPPANFFGSGTRLTVV.

This sequence joins TRBV11-2 and TRBJ1-1; D is ambiguous. This CDR3 spans 14 amino acids. Per the germline V gene, CDR1 is SGHAT and CDR2 is FQNNGV. V was cut by 7 bases and J by 1 base, with 13 bases left in between. The CDR3 nucleotides are TGTGCCAGCACCCAACGGGGAACGAACACTGAAGCTTTCTTT. Translation gives CASTQRGTNTEAFF.

This sequence joins TRBV18 and TRBJ1-5; 8 nucleotides line up with TRBD1. Trimming cost V 4 bases and J 1 base; bases outside gene matches: 6. CDR3 length: 16 residues. Germline V lookup: CDR1 KGHSH, CDR2 LQKENI. The CDR3 region has the DNA TGTGCCAGCTCACTAACCGACAGGGGAAGCAATCAGCCCCAGCATTTT. Its protein product is CASSLTDRGSNQPQHF.

This clone showed up just a few times. The CDR3 sequence is CASRDAYTSGALYEQYF. The DNA of the CDR3 is TGTGCCAGCAGAGACGCGTACACTAGCGGGGCGCTTTACGAGCAGTACTTC. The chain combines TRBV2 with TRBJ2-7; 10 bases line up with TRBD2. CDR1 is SNHLY, CDR2 FYNNEI, per germline. Unmatched junction bases numbered 15, after V lost 6 bases and J lost 4 bases. The CDR3 has 17 residues.

The V gene is TRBV7-8, the J gene TRBJ2-3; tentatively, D is TRBD1 (5 bases). Trimming took 3 bases from V and 8 from J, leaving 12 bases between them. The CDR3 has 13 amino acids. Germline CDR1 reads SGHVS; CDR2 reads FQNEAQ. The chain's CDR3 is CASSLTGQGTQYF. The CDR3 coding sequence is TGTGCCAGCAGCTTGACGGGCCAGGGTACGCAGTATTTT.

This chain connects TRBV18 to TRBJ1-4, with TRBD1 as a possible D gene (6 bases). Germline V gene lookup returns CDR1 KGHSH and CDR2 LQKENI. The CDR3 consists of 17 residues. V dropped 3 bases and J dropped 5 bases, with 19 bases sitting between them. The CDR3 DNA reads TGTGCCAGCTCACCCTACGGACAGCCTAAGATGAATGAAAAACTGTTTTTT. Its protein product is CASSPYGQPKMNEKLFF.

V is TRBV5-1 and J is TRBJ1-1; 7 nucleotides line up with TRBD1. This CDR3 is built from 16 residues. V dropped 0 bases and J dropped 2; count of bases not matched to a gene: 7. Germline V gene lookup returns CDR1 SGHRS and CDR2 YFSETQ. The CDR3 loop is CASSLAWDSNNTEAFF. CDR3 nucleotide sequence: TGCGCCAGCAGCTTGGCCTGGGACAGCAATAACACTGAAGCTTTCTTT.

The chain combines TRBV11-3 with TRBJ1-1, with D perhaps TRBD1 (6 bases). The CDR3 spans 16 residues. The germline gives CDR1 SGHNT, CDR2 YENEEA. V was pared by 0 bases and J by 6 bases, with 17 bases between. As DNA, the CDR3 is TGTGCCAGCAGCTTAGAGGGGGACCGCGAGGGGGCTGAAGCTTTCTTT. Residues: CASSLEGDREGAEAFF. Complete variable domain (other parts from reference TRBV11-3 and TRBJ1-1): EAGVVQSPRYKIIEKKQPVAFWCNPISGHNTLYWYLQNLGQGPELLIRYENEEAVDDSQLPKDRFSAERLKGVDSTLKIQPAELGDSAVYLCASSLEGDREGAEAFFGQGTRLTVV.

The chain combines TRBV15 with TRBJ1-1, with D unresolved. Trimming cost V 3 bases and J 3 bases, with 11 bases left between them. The CDR3 sequence is 14 residues long. Germline V gene sequence: CDR1 LNHNV, CDR2 YYDKDF (reference sequence). CDR3 region: CATSRTVRDTEAFF. In nucleotides, the CDR3 is TGTGCCACCAGCAGGACCGTCCGGGACACTGAAGCTTTCTTT.

For the CDR3, the DNA is TGTGCCAGCAGCTCGGCGGGGGCGGGGACTGAAGCTTTCTTT. Its protein is CASSSAGAGTEAFF. The gene calls are TRBV5-4 and TRBJ1-1, with D maybe TRBD1 (6 bases). Per germline, CDR1 SGHNT and CDR2 YYREEE (reference sequence). V was trimmed by 3 bases and J by 5 bases, leaving 14 bases between them. CDR3 length: 14 residues.

The DNA of the CDR3 is TGCGCCAGCAGCCTCGCTAACAGGGGGAACTATGGCTACACCTTC. Translation: CASSLANRGNYGYTF. The chain employs TRBV4-1 and TRBJ1-2, with 8 nucleotides matching TRBD1. Unmatched junction bases numbered 6, after V lost 4 bases and J lost 2 bases. Germline V gene data show CDR1 as MGHRA and CDR2 as YSYEKL. The CDR3 is made up of 15 amino acids.

The chain couples TRBV27 to TRBJ1-1; D is ambiguous. CDR1 and CDR2 (germline): MNHEY, SMNVEV (reference sequence). This CDR3 region has 15 residues. Trimming pared 6 bases from V and 4 bases from J, leaving 18 bases between. The CDR3 here is CASSRPPPGATEAFF. For the CDR3, the DNA is TGTGCCAGCAGCCGCCCGCCGCCCGGTGCCACTGAAGCTTTCTTT.

The chain carries TRBV5-4 and TRBJ2-2, with D tentatively TRBD1 (6 bases). Germline lookup yields CDR1 SGHNT and CDR2 YYREEE (reference sequence). Trimming cost V 7 bases and J 1 base, with 8 bases left between them. The CDR3 contains 13 residues. As DNA, the CDR3 is TGTGCCAGCGGACAGAAGAACACCGGGGAGCTGTTTTTT. This translates into CASGQKNTGELFF.

The V gene is TRBV29-1, the J gene TRBJ1-1; 7 bases match TRBD1. The CDR3 spans 11 residues. Germline V lookup: CDR1 SQVTM, CDR2 ANQGSEA. J was trimmed by 4 bases and V by 7 bases; bases with no gene match: 3. The CDR3 DNA reads TGCAGCGGCCAGGGGGGCACTGAAGCTTTCTTT. It translates to CSGQGGTEAFF.

The chain employs TRBV11-3 and TRBJ1-5; D unclear. Germline V CDR1 and CDR2: SGHNT, YENEEA. The CDR3 spans 13 residues. V was clipped by 0 bases and J by 6 bases, with 6 bases between them. Written as DNA, the CDR3 is TGTGCCAGCAGCTTAGATAATCGTCAGCCCCAGCATTTT. The encoded protein is CASSLDNRQPQHF.

This clone came up once. The chain employs TRBV2 and TRBJ2-7; 10 bases agree with TRBD2. The germline gives CDR1 SNHLY, CDR2 FYNNEI. V shed 4 bases and J 7 bases; nucleotides not matched to a gene: 7. The CDR3 sequence is 14 residues long. CDR3 sequence (DNA): TGTGCCAGCAGTGCGCCTAGCGGGAGTGGTGAGCAGTACTTC. Translation gives CASSAPSGSGEQYF.

This clone was seen a handful of times. The V gene is TRBV6-6, the J gene TRBJ1-2; D unresolved. From germline, CDR1 is MNHNY and CDR2 SVGAGI (reference sequence). With 5 bases removed from V and 2 bases from J, the gap between germline ends came to 15 bases. This CDR3 comprises 15 residues. The CDR3 loop is CASSVRGEVNYGYTF. Written as DNA, the CDR3 is TGTGCCAGCAGTGTCCGCGGAGAAGTAAACTATGGCTACACCTTC.

The V gene is TRBV5-5, the J gene TRBJ1-2; 7 nucleotides align to TRBD1. J lost 4 bases, V lost 0 bases, and 6 bases had no gene match. Per germline, CDR1 SGHKS and CDR2 YYEKEE (reference sequence). The CDR3 runs to 15 residues. The CDR3 is CASSLEGARGYGYTF. The DNA of the CDR3 is TGTGCCAGCAGCTTGGAGGGGGCGCGGGGCTATGGCTACACCTTC. Drawing the rest from reference TRBV5-5 and TRBJ1-2, the complete variable domain is DAGVTQSPTHLIKTRGQQVTLRCSPISGHKSVSWYQQVLGQGPQFIFQYYEKEERGRGNFPDRFSARQFPNYSSELNVNALLLGDSALYLCASSLEGARGYGYTFGSGTRLTVV.

V is TRBV27 and J is TRBJ2-7, with D maybe TRBD1 (6 bases). The CDR3 loop spans 17 amino acids. Looked up from germline, CDR1 is MNHEY and CDR2 is SMNVEV (reference sequence). Trimming took 5 bases from V and 3 from J, leaving 23 bases between them. DNA of the CDR3: TGTGCCAGCAGTACCCTACCGGACAGATTGGGTCTCTACGAGCAGTACTTC. Translation: CASSTLPDRLGLYEQYF.

The V and J genes are TRBV2 and TRBJ1-2, with D perhaps TRBD1 (5 bases). V was shortened by 8 bases and J by 8 bases, with 12 bases between the two germline ends. CDR1 is SNHLY, CDR2 FYNNEI, per germline. The CDR3 consists of 11 residues. DNA of the CDR3: TGTGCCAGCGAGGGACTCCGGGGCTACACCTTC. It codes for CASEGLRGYTF.

To note about this clone: This same CDR3 is encoded by further DNA sequences in the sample. V is TRBV5-1 and J is TRBJ1-1; a possible D gene is TRBD1 (5 bases). Trimming cost V 0 bases and J 3 bases, with 6 bases left between them. This CDR3 comprises 13 residues. In germline, CDR1 is SGHRS, CDR2 YFSETQ. CDR3 in DNA: TGCGCCAGCAGCTTGGCGGGGGACACTGAAGCTTTCTTT. Its protein product is CASSLAGDTEAFF.

The chain links TRBV11-2 to TRBJ1-2; 11 positions agree with TRBD1. Germline trimming cut 4 bases from V and 8 bases from J; bases unmatched to any gene: 9. The CDR3 sequence is 15 residues long. Germline V gene sequence: CDR1 SGHAT, CDR2 FQNNGV. The DNA for the CDR3 is TGTGCCAGCAGCTCCTTAAGCGGGACAGGGGGAGGCTACACCTTC. This translates into CASSSLSGTGGGYTF.

V and J are TRBV27 and TRBJ2-7, with a weak D call TRBD1 (6 bases). Germline CDR1 is MNHEY and CDR2 is SMNVEV (reference sequence). CDR3 size: 16 residues. V was pared by 10 bases and J by 3 bases, with 25 bases between. The CDR3 here is CAILTGRSLMFYEQYF. CDR3 nucleotide sequence: TGTGCCATCCTGACAGGCCGGTCTCTAATGTTCTACGAGCAGTACTTC.

Here the CDR3 DNA reads TGTGCCAGCAGTGATCTAAGGGGCGGAGGGTCAGATACGCAGTATTTT. Its protein product is CASSDLRGGGSDTQYF. The chain couples TRBV6-1 to TRBJ2-3; tentative D call: TRBD2 (6 bases). V was shortened by 3 bases and J by 4 bases, with 17 bases between the two germline ends. CDR1 and CDR2 (germline): MNHNS, SASEGT. CDR3 length: 16 amino acids.

This clone has a handful of counts. This sequence joins TRBV7-2 and TRBJ2-1, with 10 bases lining up with TRBD2. Germline CDR1 SGHTA, CDR2 FQGNSA. J was trimmed by 2 bases and V by 5 bases; bases with no gene match: 6. CDR3 size: 16 residues. CDR3 sequence (DNA): TGTGCCAGCAGCACAAGTCTAGCGGGAGCCTACAATGAGCAGTTCTTC. Translating it yields CASSTSLAGAYNEQFF.

The chain joins TRBV6-1 to TRBJ1-3, with D uncertain. CDR3 length: 12 residues. The germline V gene has CDR1 MNHNS and CDR2 SASEGT. V lost 4 bases and J 7 bases, leaving 8 bases between the germline ends. In DNA form, the CDR3 reads TGTGCCAGCAGTGTTGCGGCCAACACCATATATTTT. This gives the protein CASSVAANTIYF.

The chain has TRBV6-5 and TRBJ1-2, with 11 bases matching TRBD1. The CDR3 has 14 amino acids. The germline CDR1 and CDR2 sequences are MNHEY and SVGAGI. Trimming took 7 bases from V and 7 from J; bases not matched to a gene: 8. The CDR3 nucleotides read TGTGCCAGCACCAAAAGGGACAGGGGGTTTGGCTACACCTTC. Its protein product is CASTKRDRGFGYTF.